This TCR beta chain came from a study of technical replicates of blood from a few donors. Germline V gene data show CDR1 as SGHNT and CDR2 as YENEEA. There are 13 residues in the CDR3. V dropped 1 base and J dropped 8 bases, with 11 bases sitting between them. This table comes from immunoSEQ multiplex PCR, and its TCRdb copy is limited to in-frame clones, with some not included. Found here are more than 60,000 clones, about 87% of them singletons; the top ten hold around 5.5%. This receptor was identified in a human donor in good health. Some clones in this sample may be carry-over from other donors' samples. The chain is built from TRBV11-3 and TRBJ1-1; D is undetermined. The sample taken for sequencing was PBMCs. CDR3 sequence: CASSLGGSEEAFF. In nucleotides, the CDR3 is TGTGCCAGCAGCTTAGGAGGGTCAGAGGAAGCTTTCTTT. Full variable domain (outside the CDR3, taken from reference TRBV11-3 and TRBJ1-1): EAGVVQSPRYKIIEKKQPVAFWCNPISGHNTLYWYLQNLGQGPELLIRYENEEAVDDSQLPKDRFSAERLKGVDSTLKIQPAELGDSAVYLCASSLGGSEEAFFGQGTRLTVV.